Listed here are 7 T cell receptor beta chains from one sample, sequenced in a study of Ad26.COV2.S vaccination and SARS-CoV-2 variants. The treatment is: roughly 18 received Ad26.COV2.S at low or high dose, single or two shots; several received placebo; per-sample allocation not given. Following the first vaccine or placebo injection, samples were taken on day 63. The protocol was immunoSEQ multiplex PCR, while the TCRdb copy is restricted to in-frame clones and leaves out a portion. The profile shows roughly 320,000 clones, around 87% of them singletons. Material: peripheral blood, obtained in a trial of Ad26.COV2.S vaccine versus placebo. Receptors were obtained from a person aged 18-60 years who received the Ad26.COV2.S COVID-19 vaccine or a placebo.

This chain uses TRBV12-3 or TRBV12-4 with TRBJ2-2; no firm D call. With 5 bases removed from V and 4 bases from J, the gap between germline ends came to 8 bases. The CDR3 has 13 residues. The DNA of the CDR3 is TGTGCCAGCAGTGGCGGTTTCACCGGGGAGCTGTTTTTT. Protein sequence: CASSGGFTGELFF.

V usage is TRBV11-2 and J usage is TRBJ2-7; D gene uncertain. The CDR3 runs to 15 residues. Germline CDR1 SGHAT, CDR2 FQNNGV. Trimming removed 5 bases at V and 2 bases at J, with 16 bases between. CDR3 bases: TGTGCCAGCAGCCTAATCGGAACAGAAGCCTACGAGCAGTACTTC. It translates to CASSLIGTEAYEQYF.

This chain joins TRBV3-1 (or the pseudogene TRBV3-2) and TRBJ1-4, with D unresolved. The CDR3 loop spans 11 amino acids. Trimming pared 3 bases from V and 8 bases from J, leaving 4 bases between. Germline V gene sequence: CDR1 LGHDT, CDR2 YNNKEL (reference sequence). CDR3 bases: TGTGCCAGCAGCCAGATGGAAAAACTGTTTTTT. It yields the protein CASSQMEKLFF.

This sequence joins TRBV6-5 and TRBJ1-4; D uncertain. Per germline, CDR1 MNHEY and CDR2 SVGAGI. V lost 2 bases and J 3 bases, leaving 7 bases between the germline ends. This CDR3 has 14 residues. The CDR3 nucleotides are TGTGCCAGCAGTTACGGGTCCCCTAATGAAAAACTGTTTTTT. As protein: CASSYGSPNEKLFF.

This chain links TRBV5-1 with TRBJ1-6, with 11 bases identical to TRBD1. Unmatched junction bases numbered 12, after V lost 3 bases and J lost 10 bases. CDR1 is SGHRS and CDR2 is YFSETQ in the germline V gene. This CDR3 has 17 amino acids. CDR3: CASSYLGTGGKKSPLHF. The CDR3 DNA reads TGCGCCAGCAGCTACCTTGGGACAGGGGGTAAGAAATCACCCCTCCACTTT.

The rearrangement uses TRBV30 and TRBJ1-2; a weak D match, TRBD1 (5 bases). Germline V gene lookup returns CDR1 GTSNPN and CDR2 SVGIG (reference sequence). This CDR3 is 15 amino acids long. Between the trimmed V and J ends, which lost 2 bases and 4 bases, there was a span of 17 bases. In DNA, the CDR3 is TGTGCCTGGAGTAGTTTAGAGACAGAACTCTATGGCTACACCTTC. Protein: CAWSSLETELYGYTF.

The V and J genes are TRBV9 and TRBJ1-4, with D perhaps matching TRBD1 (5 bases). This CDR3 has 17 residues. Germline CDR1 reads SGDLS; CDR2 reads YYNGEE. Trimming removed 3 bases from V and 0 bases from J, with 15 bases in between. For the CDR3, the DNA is TGTGCCAGCAGCGCCTCGACAGCCCACCCAACTAATGAAAAACTGTTTTTT. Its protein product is CASSASTAHPTNEKLFF. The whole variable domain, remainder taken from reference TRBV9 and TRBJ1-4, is DSGVTQTPKHLITATGQRVTLRCSPRSGDLSVYWYQQSLDQGLQFLIQYYNGEERAKGNILERFSAQQFPDLHSELNLSSLELGDSALYFCASSASTAHPTNEKLFFGSGTQLSVL.